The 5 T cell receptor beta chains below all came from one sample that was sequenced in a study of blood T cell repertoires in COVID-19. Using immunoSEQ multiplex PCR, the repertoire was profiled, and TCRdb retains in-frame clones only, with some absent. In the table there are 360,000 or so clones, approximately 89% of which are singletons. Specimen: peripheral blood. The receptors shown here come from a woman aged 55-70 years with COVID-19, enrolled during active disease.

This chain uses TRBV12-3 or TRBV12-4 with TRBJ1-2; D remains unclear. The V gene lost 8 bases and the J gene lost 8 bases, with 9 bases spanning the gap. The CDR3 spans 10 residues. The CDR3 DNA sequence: TGTGCCAGCGGCCGGGGAGGCTACACCTTC. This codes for CASGRGGYTF.

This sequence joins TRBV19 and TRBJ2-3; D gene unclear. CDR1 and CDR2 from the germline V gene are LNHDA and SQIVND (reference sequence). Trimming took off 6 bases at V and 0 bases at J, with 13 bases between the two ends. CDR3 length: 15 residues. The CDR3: CASRAVIYSTDTQYF. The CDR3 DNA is TGTGCCAGTAGGGCGGTGATATATAGCACAGATACGCAGTATTTT.

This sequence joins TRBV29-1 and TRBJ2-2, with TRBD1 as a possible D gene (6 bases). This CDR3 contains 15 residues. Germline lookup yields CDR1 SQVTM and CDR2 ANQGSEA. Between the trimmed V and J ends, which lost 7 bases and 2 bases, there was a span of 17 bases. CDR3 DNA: TGCAGCGCACCAACCCCAGGGACAAACACCGGGGAGCTGTTTTTT. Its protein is CSAPTPGTNTGELFF.

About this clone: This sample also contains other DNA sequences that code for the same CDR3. The CDR3 region has the DNA TGCGCCAGCAGCGGACAGGGGGGGAACACTGAAGCTTTCTTT. This sequence encodes CASSGQGGNTEAFF. This sequence joins TRBV5-1 and TRBJ1-1, with 10 positions matching TRBD1. V shed 4 bases, J shed 1 base, and the junction held 1 base outside the gene matches. CDR1 and CDR2 from the germline V gene are SGHRS and YFSETQ. The CDR3 has 14 residues.

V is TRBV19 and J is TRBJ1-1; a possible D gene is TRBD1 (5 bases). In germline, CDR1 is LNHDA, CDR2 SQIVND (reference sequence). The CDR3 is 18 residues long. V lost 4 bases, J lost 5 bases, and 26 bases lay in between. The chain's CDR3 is CASSTTHRDYTVGTEAFF. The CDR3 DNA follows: TGTGCCAGTAGTACAACACACCGGGACTACACCGTCGGGACTGAAGCTTTCTTT.